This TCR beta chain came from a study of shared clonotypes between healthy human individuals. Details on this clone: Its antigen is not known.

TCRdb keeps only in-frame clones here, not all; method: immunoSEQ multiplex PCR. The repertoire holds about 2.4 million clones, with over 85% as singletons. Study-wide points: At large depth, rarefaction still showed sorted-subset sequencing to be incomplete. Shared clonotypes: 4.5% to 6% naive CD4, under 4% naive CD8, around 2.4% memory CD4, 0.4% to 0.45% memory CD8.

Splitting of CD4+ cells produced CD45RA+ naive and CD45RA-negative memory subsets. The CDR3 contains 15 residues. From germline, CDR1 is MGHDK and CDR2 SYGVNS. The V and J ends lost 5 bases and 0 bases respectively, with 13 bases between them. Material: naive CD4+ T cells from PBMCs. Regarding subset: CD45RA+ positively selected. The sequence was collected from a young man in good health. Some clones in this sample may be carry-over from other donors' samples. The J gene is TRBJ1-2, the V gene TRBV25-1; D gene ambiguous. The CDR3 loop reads CASSTQSMTNYGYTF. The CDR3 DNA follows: TGTGCCAGCAGTACACAATCGATGACTAACTATGGCTACACCTTC.